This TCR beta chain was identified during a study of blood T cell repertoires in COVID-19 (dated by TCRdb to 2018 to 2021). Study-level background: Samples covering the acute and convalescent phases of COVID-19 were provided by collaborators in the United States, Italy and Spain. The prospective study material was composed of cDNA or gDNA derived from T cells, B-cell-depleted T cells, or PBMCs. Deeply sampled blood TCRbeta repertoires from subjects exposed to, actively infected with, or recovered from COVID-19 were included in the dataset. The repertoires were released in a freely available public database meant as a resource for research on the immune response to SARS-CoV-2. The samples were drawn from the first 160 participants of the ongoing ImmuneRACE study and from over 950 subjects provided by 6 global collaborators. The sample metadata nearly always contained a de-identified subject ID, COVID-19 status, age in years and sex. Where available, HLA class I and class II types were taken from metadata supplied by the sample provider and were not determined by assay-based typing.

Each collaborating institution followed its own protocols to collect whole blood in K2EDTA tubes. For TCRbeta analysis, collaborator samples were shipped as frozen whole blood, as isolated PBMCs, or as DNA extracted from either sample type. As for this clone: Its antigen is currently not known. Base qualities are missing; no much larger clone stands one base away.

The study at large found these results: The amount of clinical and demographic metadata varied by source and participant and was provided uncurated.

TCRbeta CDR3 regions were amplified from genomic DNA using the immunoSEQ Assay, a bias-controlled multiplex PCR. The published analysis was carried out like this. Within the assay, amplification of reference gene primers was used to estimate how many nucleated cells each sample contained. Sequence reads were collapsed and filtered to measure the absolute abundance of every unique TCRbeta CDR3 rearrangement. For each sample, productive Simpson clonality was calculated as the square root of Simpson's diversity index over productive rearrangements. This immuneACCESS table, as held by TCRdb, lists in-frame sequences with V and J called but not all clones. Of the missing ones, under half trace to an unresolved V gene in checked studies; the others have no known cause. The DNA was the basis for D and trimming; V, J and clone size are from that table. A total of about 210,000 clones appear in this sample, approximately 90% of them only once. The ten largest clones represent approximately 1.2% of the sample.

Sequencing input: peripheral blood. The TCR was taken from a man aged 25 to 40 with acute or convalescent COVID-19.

The CDR3 protein is CASSFLQGGYEQYF. The sequenced DNA is TGCGCCAGCAGCTTCCTGCAGGGAGGCTACGAGCAGTACTTC. The chain is encoded by TRBV5-1 joined to TRBJ2-7, with a tentative D gene TRBD2 over 6 matching bases. The germline V gene specifies SGHRS as CDR1 and YFSETQ as CDR2. V is cut by 2 bases and J by 3 bases, and the space between the germline ends is 12 bases. The CDR3 goes from the cysteine to the phenylalanine over 14 residues. Just CDR3 DNA is preserved here, 42 bases in frame from base 1.